Below, one T cell receptor beta chain is given with its context. The data were taken from a study of blood T cell repertoires in COVID-19. In the study overall: Samples came from the United States, Italy and Spain, spanning acute and convalescent COVID-19.

This CDR3 has 14 residues. Germline assignment: CDR1 LNHNV and CDR2 YYDKDF (reference sequence). Trimming cost V 0 bases and J 4 bases, with 9 bases left between them. Data came from immunoSEQ multiplex PCR; TCRdb stores just in-frame clones and leaves some out. The table shows under 200,000 clones, with about 83% occurring only once. This sequence joins TRBV15 and TRBJ1-1; weak D call: TRBD1 (5 bases). The clonotype was recovered from a woman of 80 years or more with COVID-19, enrolled during active disease. Sequencing used peripheral blood. The CDR3 DNA reads TGTGCCACCAGCAGAGATTTGGGGGGCACTGAAGCTTTCTTT. The encoded protein is CATSRDLGGTEAFF.